The 8 T cell receptor beta chains below come from one sample, sequenced in a study of identical twins. TCRdb re-derived calls from the 5' RACE reads in MiXCR, one entry per CDR3 protein. The table has fewer than 550,000 distinct CDR3 sequences, more than 13% seen once. The same data also went into a second study, on yellow fever vaccine responses in identical twins.

The sample was CD4+ T cells sorted from blood. The receptors shown here come from a young woman in good health.

The table lists this clonotype with a few counts. This chain joins TRBV7-2 and TRBJ2-4; 7 nucleotides align to TRBD2. Trimming took 5 bases from V and 1 from J; bases not matched to a gene: 8. Germline V gene data show CDR1 as SGHTA and CDR2 as FQGNSA. This CDR3 comprises 16 residues. Here the CDR3 reads CASSPWGEGAKNIQYF. The CDR3 bases are TGTGCCAGCAGCCCATGGGGGGAGGGCGCCAAAAACATTCAGTACTTC.

The chain combines TRBV16 with TRBJ1-2, with D perhaps TRBD1 (5 bases). Between the trimmed V and J ends, which lost 0 bases and 6 bases, there was a span of 11 bases. The CDR3 has 14 residues. Germline CDR1 and CDR2: KGHSY and FQNENV. The CDR3: CASSQSGARNGYTF. The CDR3 DNA sequence: TGTGCCAGCAGCCAATCCGGGGCGCGAAATGGCTACACCTTC.

The chain links TRBV19 to TRBJ1-2, with D tentatively TRBD1 (5 bases). Germline CDR1 LNHDA, CDR2 SQIVND (reference sequence). Between the trimmed V and J ends, which lost 3 bases and 6 bases, there was a span of 14 bases. CDR3 length: 14 amino acids. In nucleotides, the CDR3 is TGTGCCAGTAGTATCGGGACCAAGGAGGATGGCTACACCTTC. Its translation: CASSIGTKEDGYTF.

V usage is TRBV7-2 and J usage is TRBJ2-1; D unresolved. There are 12 residues in the CDR3. V lost 1 base and J 6 bases, leaving 4 bases between the germline ends. Germline values: CDR1 SGHTA, CDR2 FQGNSA. The CDR3 region is CASSLERNEQFF. In nucleotides, the CDR3 is TGTGCCAGCAGCTTAGAGCGCAATGAGCAGTTCTTC.

In its sample, this clonotype was seen many times. CDR3: CASSQERLAGNPSYEQYF. The CDR3 nucleotides read TGTGCCAGCAGCCAAGAGCGCCTAGCGGGGAATCCCTCCTACGAGCAGTACTTC. This chain connects TRBV4-2 to TRBJ2-7; 9 nucleotides align to TRBD2. Germline V lookup: CDR1 LGHNA, CDR2 YNFKEQ. This CDR3 is built from 18 residues. J gave up 0 bases and V 0 bases, and 9 bases lay outside the gene matches.

The chain carries TRBV24-1 and TRBJ2-7; TRBD2 agrees at 11 bases. The V gene's germline CDR1 is KGHDR and CDR2 SFDVKD. The trim removed 2 bases at V and 3 bases at J, leaving 5 bases unmatched. The CDR3 loop spans 16 amino acids. The CDR3 coding sequence is TGTGCCACCAGTGATTCAACTAGCGGGAGTATCTACGAGCAGTACTTC. Amino acids: CATSDSTSGSIYEQYF.

There are many counts of this clonotype. The chain combines TRBV7-8 with TRBJ2-7; 8 bases fit TRBD1. CDR1 is SGHVS, CDR2 FQNEAQ, per germline. The V segment lost 5 bases and the J segment 5 bases; nucleotides outside the gene matches: 8. This CDR3 region has 14 residues. The DNA for the CDR3 is TGTGCCAGCAGCGGACGGGACAGGAGAAACGAGCAGTACTTC. Its protein is CASSGRDRRNEQYF.

This clonotype was seen a few times. The chain links TRBV27 to TRBJ2-2, with 9 bases lining up with TRBD1. From germline, CDR1 is MNHEY and CDR2 SMNVEV (reference sequence). This CDR3 has 14 residues. After removal of 11 bases from V and 1 base from J, the junction contained 5 bases not matched to a gene. For the CDR3, the DNA is TGTGCCCCTTGGGACAGGGAGAACACCGGGGAGCTGTTTTTT. As protein: CAPWDRENTGELFF.